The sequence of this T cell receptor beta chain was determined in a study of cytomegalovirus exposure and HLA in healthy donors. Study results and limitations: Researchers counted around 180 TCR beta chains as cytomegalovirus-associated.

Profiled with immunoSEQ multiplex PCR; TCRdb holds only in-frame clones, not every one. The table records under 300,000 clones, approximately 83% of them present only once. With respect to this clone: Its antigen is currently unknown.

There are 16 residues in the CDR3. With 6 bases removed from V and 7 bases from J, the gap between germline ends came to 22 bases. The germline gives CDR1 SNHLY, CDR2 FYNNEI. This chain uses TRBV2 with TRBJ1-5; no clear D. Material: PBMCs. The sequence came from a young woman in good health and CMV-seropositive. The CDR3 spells CASSQSREQLDQPQHF. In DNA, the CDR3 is TGTGCCAGCAGCCAATCACGGGAGCAGCTTGACCAGCCCCAGCATTTT. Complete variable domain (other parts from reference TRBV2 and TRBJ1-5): EPEVTQTPSHQVTQMGQEVILRCVPISNHLYFYWYRQILGQKVEFLVSFYNNEISEKSEIFDDQFSVERPDGSNFTLKIRSTKLEDSAMYFCASSQSREQLDQPQHFGDGTRLSIL.